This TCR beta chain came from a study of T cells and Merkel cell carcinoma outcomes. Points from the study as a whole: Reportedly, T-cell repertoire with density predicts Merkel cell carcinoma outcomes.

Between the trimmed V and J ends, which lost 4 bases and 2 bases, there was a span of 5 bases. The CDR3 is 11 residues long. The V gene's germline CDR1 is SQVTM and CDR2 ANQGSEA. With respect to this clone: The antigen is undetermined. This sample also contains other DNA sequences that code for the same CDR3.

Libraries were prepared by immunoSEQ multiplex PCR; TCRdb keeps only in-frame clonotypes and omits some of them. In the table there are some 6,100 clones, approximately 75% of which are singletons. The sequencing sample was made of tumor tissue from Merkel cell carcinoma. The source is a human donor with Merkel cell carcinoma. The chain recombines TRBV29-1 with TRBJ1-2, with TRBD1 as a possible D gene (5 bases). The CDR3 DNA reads TGCAGCGTTGGACAGAACTATGGCTACACCTTC. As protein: CSVGQNYGYTF.